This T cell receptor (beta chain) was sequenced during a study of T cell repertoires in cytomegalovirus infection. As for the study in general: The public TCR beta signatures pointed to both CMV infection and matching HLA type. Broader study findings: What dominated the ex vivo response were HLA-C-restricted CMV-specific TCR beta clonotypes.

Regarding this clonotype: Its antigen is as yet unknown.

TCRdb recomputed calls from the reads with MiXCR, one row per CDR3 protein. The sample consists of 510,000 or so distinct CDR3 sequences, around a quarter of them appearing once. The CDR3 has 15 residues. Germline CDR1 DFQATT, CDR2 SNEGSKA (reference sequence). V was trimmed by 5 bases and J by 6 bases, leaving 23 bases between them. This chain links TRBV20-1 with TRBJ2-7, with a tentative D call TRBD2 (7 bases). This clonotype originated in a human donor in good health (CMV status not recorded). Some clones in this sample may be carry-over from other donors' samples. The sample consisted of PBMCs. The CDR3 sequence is CSAGGRGGGPGEQYF. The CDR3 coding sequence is TGCAGTGCTGGAGGGAGAGGGGGAGGGCCGGGCGAGCAGTACTTC.